Below, 10 T cell receptor beta chains from the same sample are listed, as sequenced in a study of cytomegalovirus exposure and HLA in healthy donors. In the PCR, 60 Vbeta and 13 Jbeta primers were used. The assay was immunoSEQ multiplex PCR, and TCRdb's table has in-frame clones only and misses some. Of under 200,000 clones in the sample, 60% to 85% were seen once. The specimen was PBMCs. Receptors originate from a man aged 50 or older in good health and CMV-seropositive.

This clone appeared a few times. CDR3 bases: TGTGCCAGCAGCCAAGATGCAGGGGGTTACGAGCAGTACTTC. It translates to CASSQDAGGYEQYF. The chain carries TRBV4-2 and TRBJ2-7, with 7 nucleotides matching TRBD1. With 0 bases clipped from V and 4 bases from J, the junction kept 3 bases outside the gene matches. The CDR3 covers 14 residues. The germline V gene has CDR1 LGHNA and CDR2 YNFKEQ.

V and J are TRBV4-1 and TRBJ2-1, with TRBD1 as a possible D gene (5 bases). Germline loops: CDR1 MGHRA, CDR2 YSYEKL. V gave up 0 bases and J gave up 1 base, with 7 bases separating them. This CDR3 region has 15 residues. The CDR3 here is CASSQDRVSYNEQFF. The CDR3 DNA is TGCGCCAGCAGCCAAGACAGGGTATCCTACAATGAGCAGTTCTTC.

This clone was counted only a few times. The rearrangement joins TRBV5-6 to TRBJ1-2; TRBD1 agrees at 10 bases. V trimming: 6 bases; J trimming: 3 bases; junction bases outside the gene matches: 8. The CDR3 contains 15 residues. Germline CDR1 and CDR2: SGHDT and YYEEEE. In nucleotides, the CDR3 is TGTGCCAGCACGATCCTCGGGACAGGGGACTATGGCTACACCTTC. It yields the protein CASTILGTGDYGYTF.

The rearrangement joins TRBV5-4 to TRBJ1-1, with D unresolved. The CDR3 extends over 13 amino acids. With 0 bases removed from V and 4 bases from J, the gap between germline ends came to 7 bases. The germline V gene encodes CDR1 SGHNT and CDR2 YYREEE (reference sequence). The CDR3 sequence: CASSLEGVTEAFF. The CDR3 DNA follows: TGTGCCAGCAGCTTGGAGGGAGTCACTGAAGCTTTCTTT.

This clone appeared a few times. This chain joins TRBV4-1 and TRBJ2-5; tentative D call: TRBD1 (6 bases). From germline, CDR1 is MGHRA and CDR2 YSYEKL. V lost 0 bases and J lost 4, with 15 bases in between. The CDR3 is 16 residues long. CDR3 DNA: TGCGCCAGCAGCCAAGATCCTTGGGGGCAGTTAGAGACCCAGTACTTC. This encodes CASSQDPWGQLETQYF.

The J gene is TRBJ1-1, the V gene TRBV19, with no clear D. V lost 1 base, J lost 5 bases, and 11 bases lay in between. The CDR3 runs 14 residues. The germline V gene encodes CDR1 LNHDA and CDR2 SQIVND (reference sequence). CDR3 bases: TGTGCCAGTAGTATAGTGAGGGCTGGTACTGAAGCTTTCTTT. This sequence encodes CASSIVRAGTEAFF.

The chain recombines TRBV5-4 with TRBJ2-2; D is perhaps TRBD1 (7 bases). The V gene's germline CDR1 is SGHNT and CDR2 YYREEE (reference sequence). The ends were cut back, 6 bases at V and 6 bases at J, with 12 bases in the middle. The CDR3 is made up of 13 amino acids. CDR3 sequence (DNA): TGTGCCAGCAACCAGGGGGGCGCCGGGGAGCTGTTTTTT. The encoded protein is CASNQGGAGELFF.

In this sample, this clone turned up once. This chain connects TRBV5-8 to TRBJ2-3; possible D gene TRBD1, 5 bases. This CDR3 comprises 15 residues. The V gene lost 3 bases and the J gene lost 3 bases, with 14 bases spanning the gap. Germline V CDR1 and CDR2: SGHTS, YDEGEE. DNA of the CDR3: TGTGCCAGCAGCTCCTCCAGGGTGGGGACAGATACGCAGTATTTT. It is translated as CASSSSRVGTDTQYF.

V gene TRBV14 combines with J gene TRBJ1-1; TRBD1 is a possible D gene (5 bases). This CDR3 comprises 14 residues. The germline V gene has CDR1 SGHDN and CDR2 FVKESK. V lost 2 bases to trimming and J lost 8 bases, with 15 bases between them. CDR3 DNA: TGTGCCAGCAGCCAAAGGACAACAGGCCGAGAAGCTTTCTTT. Its translation is CASSQRTTGREAFF.

The chain joins TRBV7-6 to TRBJ1-4; TRBD1 matches 8 bases. The CDR3 totals 15 residues. Germline V lookup: CDR1 SGHVS, CDR2 FNYEAQ. V trimming: 5 bases; J trimming: 4 bases; junction bases outside the gene matches: 6. Here the CDR3 reads CASSRQGANNEKLFF. The CDR3 DNA follows: TGTGCCAGCAGCCGTCAGGGGGCGAATAATGAAAAACTGTTTTTT.